This record covers a single T cell receptor (beta chain). Its antigen remains unidentified. This sample is part of a study of blood T cells in healthy people across ages. General study points: TCR beta diversity was tightly associated with the proportion of naive T cells.

A second PCR of about 6 to 11 cycles used a sample-barcoded 5' primer and a J-beta primer mix. TCRdb processed the 5' RACE reads anew with MiXCR; each CDR3 protein has one entry. The data show around 870,000 distinct CDR3 sequences, more than 25% seen once. V lost 2 bases to trimming and J lost 1 base, with 13 bases between them. The CDR3 is made up of 16 amino acids. Germline CDR1 reads MNHEY; CDR2 reads SVGAGI. Specimen: blood. The clonotype was recovered from a woman at least 80 years old in good health. The gene calls are TRBV6-5 and TRBJ2-3; possibly TRBD2 for D (6 bases). CDR3 protein: CASSYRSGLRTDTQYF. The CDR3 nucleotides are TGTGCCAGCAGTTACCGGAGCGGGCTCCGCACAGATACGCAGTATTTT.